The text below deals with one T cell receptor beta chain. The germline V gene has CDR1 DFQATT and CDR2 SNEGSKA (reference sequence). V was trimmed by 5 bases and J by 14 bases, leaving 15 bases between them. The CDR3 extends over 11 amino acids. This entry belongs to a study of radiotherapy plus CTLA-4 blockade in lung cancer. Here immunoSEQ multiplex PCR was the method, and the copy in TCRdb shows in-frame clones only, minus some. The sample has 1,500 to 2,000 clones, 88% seen once. The J gene is TRBJ1-4, the V gene TRBV20-1; D not certain. This specimen consisted of tumor tissue, obtained from a patient treated with radiotherapy plus ipilimumab. This receptor was obtained from a human donor with non-small cell lung cancer who had a complete response to radiotherapy plus ipilimumab. Here the CDR3 reads CSASGVTGLFF. CDR3 sequence (DNA): TGCAGTGCTTCTGGGGTTACGGGGCTGTTTTTT.